The 10 T cell receptor beta chains below all came from one sample that was sequenced in a study of PD-L1 blockade in urothelial cancer. The table came from immunoSEQ multiplex PCR; TCRdb's copy has only in-frame clones and leaves some out. The sample has 35,000 to 55,000 clones; more than 75% are singletons. Sequenced material: PBMCs, taken around atezolizumab (anti-PD-L1) treatment. The receptors originated from a woman aged 55-69 years with urothelial cancer.

This rearrangement joins TRBV7-3 to TRBJ2-3; TRBD2 matches 12 bases. The junction had 8 bases not matched to a gene; V was cut back by 5 bases and J by 5 bases. The CDR3 consists of 16 residues. Germline loops: CDR1 SGHTA, CDR2 FQGTGA. The CDR3 spells CASSHWTSGEGDTQYF. The CDR3 bases are TGTGCCAGCAGCCATTGGACTAGCGGGGAAGGAGATACGCAGTATTTT.

The rearrangement uses TRBV4-3 and TRBJ1-1; a weak D match, TRBD1 (5 bases). In germline, CDR1 is LGHNA, CDR2 YSLEER. The CDR3 spans 14 residues. Trimming cost V 1 base and J 4 bases, with 10 bases left between them. The CDR3 spells CASSQGDGATEAFF. Here the CDR3 DNA reads TGCGCCAGCAGCCAAGGGGATGGGGCCACTGAAGCTTTCTTT.

V and J are TRBV9 and TRBJ2-1; TRBD2 matches 10 bases. Trimming cost V 3 bases and J 0 bases; bases outside gene matches: 0. This CDR3 spans 15 amino acids. CDR1 SGDLS and CDR2 YYNGEE come from the germline V gene. The CDR3 loop reads CASSGTSGSYNEQFF. CDR3 in DNA: TGTGCCAGCAGCGGGACTAGCGGCTCCTACAATGAGCAGTTCTTC.

The chain recombines TRBV10-3 with TRBJ2-2; D ambiguous. Trimming cost V 4 bases and J 0 bases, with 9 bases left between them. The CDR3 runs 15 residues. Looked up from germline, CDR1 is ENHRY and CDR2 is SYGVKD. The CDR3 DNA is TGTGCCATCAGTGGCACAGATCCGAACACCGGGGAGCTGTTTTTT. As protein: CAISGTDPNTGELFF.

The chain carries TRBV5-1 and TRBJ2-7, with 9 positions matching TRBD1. The ends lost 3 bases at V and 3 bases at J; junction bases unmatched: 7. The CDR3 totals 15 residues. Germline V gives CDR1 SGHRS, CDR2 YFSETQ. CDR3 DNA sequence: TGCGCCAGCAGCTGGGGACAGGGTGGGGGCTACGAGCAGTACTTC. Amino acid sequence: CASSWGQGGGYEQYF.

The genes are TRBV12-5 and TRBJ2-3, with 7 bases lining up with TRBD1. The germline CDR1 and CDR2 sequences are LGHNT and FRNRAP. J lost 3 bases, V lost 7 bases, and 13 bases had no gene match. This CDR3 contains 16 residues. CDR3 residues: CASAKINRGDTDTQYF. CDR3 bases: TGTGCTAGTGCCAAAATCAACAGGGGAGATACAGATACGCAGTATTTT.

The V call is TRBV19, the J call TRBJ2-7, with D possibly TRBD2 on 6 matching bases. Germline V gene lookup returns CDR1 LNHDA and CDR2 SQIVND (reference sequence). V was shortened by 1 base and J by 2 bases, with 18 bases between the two germline ends. CDR3 size: 17 residues. The CDR3 here is CASSIAPRSGLPYEQYF. CDR3 nucleotides: TGTGCCAGTAGTATAGCCCCTCGTAGCGGCCTTCCCTACGAGCAGTACTTC.

The chain is built from TRBV9 and TRBJ2-3, with TRBD1 as a possible D gene (5 bases). This CDR3 region has 14 residues. Germline CDR1 reads SGDLS; CDR2 reads YYNGEE. V lost 3 bases and J lost 4, with 12 bases in between. CDR3 nucleotides: TGTGCCAGCAGCGCCCTGACAGTTGCAGATACGCAGTATTTT. Translated: CASSALTVADTQYF.

The V gene is TRBV27, the J gene TRBJ2-3, with D possibly matching TRBD2 (6 bases). In germline, CDR1 is MNHEY, CDR2 SMNVEV (reference sequence). This CDR3 has 18 amino acids. The V end lost 6 bases, the J end lost 2 bases, and 24 bases lay between the germline ends. CDR3: CASSRRGTPLGPTDTQYF. CDR3 in DNA: TGTGCCAGCAGCCGCCGAGGGACTCCTTTAGGACCCACAGATACGCAGTATTTT.

This chain joins TRBV19 and TRBJ2-7, with D possibly matching TRBD2 (5 bases). CDR3 size: 16 residues. The germline V and J ends were trimmed by 1 base and 3 bases, with 16 bases remaining between them. Germline-derived CDR1 and CDR2 are LNHDA and SQIVND (reference sequence). The CDR3 here is CASSIGLRTDFYEQYF. In DNA form, the CDR3 reads TGTGCCAGTAGTATAGGGTTGCGGACGGACTTCTACGAGCAGTACTTC. Complete variable domain (other parts from reference TRBV19 and TRBJ2-7): DGGITQSPKYLFRKEGQNVTLSCEQNLNHDAMYWYRQDPGQGLRLIYYSQIVNDFQKGDIAEGYSVSREKKESFPLTVTSAQKNPTAFYLCASSIGLRTDFYEQYFGPGTRLTVT.